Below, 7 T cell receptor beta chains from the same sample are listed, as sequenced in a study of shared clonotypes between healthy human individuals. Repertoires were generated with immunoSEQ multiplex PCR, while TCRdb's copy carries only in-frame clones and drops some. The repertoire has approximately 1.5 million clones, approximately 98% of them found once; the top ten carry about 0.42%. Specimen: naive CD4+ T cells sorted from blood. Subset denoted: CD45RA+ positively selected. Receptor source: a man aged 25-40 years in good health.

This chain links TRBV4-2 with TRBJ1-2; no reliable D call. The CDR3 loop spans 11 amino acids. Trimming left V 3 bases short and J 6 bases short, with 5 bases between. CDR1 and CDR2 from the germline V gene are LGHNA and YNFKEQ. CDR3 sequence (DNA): TGTGCCAGCAGCCAGAATCATGGCTACACCTTC. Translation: CASSQNHGYTF.

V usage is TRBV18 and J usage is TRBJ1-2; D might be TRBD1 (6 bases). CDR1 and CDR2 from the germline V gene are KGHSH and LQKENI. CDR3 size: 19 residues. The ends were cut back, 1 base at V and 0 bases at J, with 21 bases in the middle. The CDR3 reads CASSPLQGKTGITNYGYTF. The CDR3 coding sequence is TGTGCCAGCTCACCACTGCAAGGGAAAACAGGGATCACTAACTATGGCTACACCTTC. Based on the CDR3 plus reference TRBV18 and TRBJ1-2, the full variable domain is NAGVMQNPRHLVRRRGQEARLRCSPMKGHSHVYWYRQLPEEGLKFMVYLQKENIIDESGMPKERFSAEFPKEGPSILRIQQVVRGDSAAYFCASSPLQGKTGITNYGYTFGSGTRLTVV.

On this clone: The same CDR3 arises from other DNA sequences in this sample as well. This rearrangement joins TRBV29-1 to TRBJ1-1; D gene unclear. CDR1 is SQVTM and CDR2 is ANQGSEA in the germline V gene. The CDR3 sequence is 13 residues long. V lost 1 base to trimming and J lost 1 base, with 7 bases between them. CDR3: CSVEVQWNTEAFF. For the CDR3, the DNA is TGCAGCGTTGAAGTACAGTGGAACACTGAAGCTTTCTTT.

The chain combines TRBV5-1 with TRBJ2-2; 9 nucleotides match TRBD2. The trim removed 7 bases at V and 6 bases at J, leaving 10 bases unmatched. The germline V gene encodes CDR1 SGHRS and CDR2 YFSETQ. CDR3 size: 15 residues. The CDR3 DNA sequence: TGCGCCAGCCGCTCACTAGCGGGTAAGGCCGGGGAGCTGTTTTTT. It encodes CASRSLAGKAGELFF.

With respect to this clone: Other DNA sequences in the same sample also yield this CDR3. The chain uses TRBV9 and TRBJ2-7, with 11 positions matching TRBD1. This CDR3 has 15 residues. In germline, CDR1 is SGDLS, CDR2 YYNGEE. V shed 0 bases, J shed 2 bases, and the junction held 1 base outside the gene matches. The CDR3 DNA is TGTGCCAGCAGCGTAGAGGGACAGGGGGCCTACGAGCAGTACTTC. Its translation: CASSVEGQGAYEQYF.

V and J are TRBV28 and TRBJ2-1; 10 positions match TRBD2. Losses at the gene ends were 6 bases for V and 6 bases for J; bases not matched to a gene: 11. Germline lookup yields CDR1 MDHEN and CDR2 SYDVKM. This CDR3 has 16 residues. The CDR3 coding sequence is TGTGCCAGCAGGGCAGAGTGGACTAGCGGCCTCAATGAGCAGTTCTTC. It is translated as CASRAEWTSGLNEQFF.

DNA for the CDR3: TGTGCCAGCAAGCCGGGACTAGCGGCCTACGAGCAGTACTTC. This encodes CASKPGLAAYEQYF. The chain recombines TRBV6-1 with TRBJ2-7; TRBD2 aligns across 11 bases. The CDR3 sequence is 14 residues long. Trimming cost V 7 bases and J 2 bases; bases outside gene matches: 4. Germline lookup yields CDR1 MNHNS and CDR2 SASEGT.